This section outlines one T cell receptor beta chain sequence together with its context. Its antigen is unidentified. For the diagnoses, clinical symptoms, serum thyroxine and TRAb, thyroid ultrasound and orbital computed tomography were used. These data are taken from a study of T cells in Graves' hyperthyroidism and ophthalmopathy. Study conclusions and caveats: Classification by a 13 V-J model distinguished ophthalmopathy from stable hyperthyroidism. Blood also contained most expanded thyroid clonotypes above 0.001. Ophthalmopathy onset followed model prediction by a median about seven months.

TCR beta CDR3 regions were amplified from RNA. RT-PCR in the first round (using the HTBI primer set) targeted the TCR CDR3. In TCRdb, the multiplex PCR reads were re-called with MiXCR into one record per CDR3 protein. The sample holds hundreds of thousands of distinct CDR3 sequences, about 45% seen once. The CDR3 length is 13 residues. The V gene lost 3 bases and the J gene lost 2 bases, with 8 bases spanning the gap. The V gene's germline CDR1 is SQVTM and CDR2 ANQGSEA. This TCR derives from an adult man with Graves' disease, either hyperthyroidism or ophthalmopathy (not recorded which). This chain links TRBV29-1 with TRBJ1-5, with D tentatively TRBD1 (5 bases). The sample was peripheral blood or thyroid tissue (not recorded which). The CDR3, as DNA: TGCAGCGTTGATCAAGGGGGCAATCAGCCCCAGCATTTT. It specifies CSVDQGGNQPQHF.